This TCR beta chain was recovered during a study of OX40 agonist ivuxolimab in advanced cancers. Study-level background: From 23 to 79 years was the age range, with a mean of around 56 years, and nearly 85% were male. Partial responses were recorded for three patients, including one with hepatocellular carcinoma and two with cutaneous melanoma.

The CDR3 is 14 residues long. CDR1 is LNHDA and CDR2 is SQIVND in the germline V gene (reference sequence). The V end lost 1 base, the J end lost 3 bases, and 10 bases lay between the germline ends. On this clone itself: No antigen is known for it.

The protocol was immunoSEQ multiplex PCR, while the TCRdb copy is restricted to in-frame clones and leaves out a portion. The sample contains around 95,000 clones, around 93% of which appear only once. Overall study results and limits: In the 0.1 to 3.0 mg/kg range, CD4+ and CD8+ blood T cells had expanded clonally by week 6. Some nonresponders also had low normalized T-cell clonal expansion.

Sequencing used CD4+ or CD8+ T cells sorted from blood, obtained in a trial of the OX40 agonist ivuxolimab. The TCR sequence derives from an adult with an advanced solid tumor such as melanoma, head and neck, liver or kidney cancer. The V and J genes are TRBV19 and TRBJ2-7; tentative D call: TRBD1 (5 bases). CDR3 protein: CASSIAQGNYEQYF. The DNA for the CDR3 is TGTGCCAGTAGTATAGCGCAGGGTAACTACGAGCAGTACTTC.